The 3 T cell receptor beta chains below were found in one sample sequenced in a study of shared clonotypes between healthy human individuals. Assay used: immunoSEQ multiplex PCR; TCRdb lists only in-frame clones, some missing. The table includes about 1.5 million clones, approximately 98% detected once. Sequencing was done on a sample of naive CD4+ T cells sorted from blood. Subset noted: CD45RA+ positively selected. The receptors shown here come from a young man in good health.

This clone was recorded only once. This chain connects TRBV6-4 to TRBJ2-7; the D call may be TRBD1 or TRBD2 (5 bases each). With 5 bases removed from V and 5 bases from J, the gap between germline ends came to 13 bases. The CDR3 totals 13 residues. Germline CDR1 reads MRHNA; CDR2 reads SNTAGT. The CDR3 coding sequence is TGTGCCAGCAGTAAACAGGTGGGGGACGAGCAGTACTTC. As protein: CASSKQVGDEQYF.

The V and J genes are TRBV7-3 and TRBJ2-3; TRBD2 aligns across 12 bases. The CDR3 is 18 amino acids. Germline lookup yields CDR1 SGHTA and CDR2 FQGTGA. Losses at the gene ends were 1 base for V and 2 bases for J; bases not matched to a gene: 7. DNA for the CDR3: TGTGCCAGCAGCTTAAAGTTGGGGACTAGCGGGTTCACAGATACGCAGTATTTT. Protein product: CASSLKLGTSGFTDTQYF.

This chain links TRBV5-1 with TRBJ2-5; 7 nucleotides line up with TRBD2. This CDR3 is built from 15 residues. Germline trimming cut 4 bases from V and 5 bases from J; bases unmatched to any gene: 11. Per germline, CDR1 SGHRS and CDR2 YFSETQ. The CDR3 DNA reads TGCGCCAGCAGCCAACCCCGAGGCGGGAGCGAGACCCAGTACTTC. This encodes CASSQPRGGSETQYF.